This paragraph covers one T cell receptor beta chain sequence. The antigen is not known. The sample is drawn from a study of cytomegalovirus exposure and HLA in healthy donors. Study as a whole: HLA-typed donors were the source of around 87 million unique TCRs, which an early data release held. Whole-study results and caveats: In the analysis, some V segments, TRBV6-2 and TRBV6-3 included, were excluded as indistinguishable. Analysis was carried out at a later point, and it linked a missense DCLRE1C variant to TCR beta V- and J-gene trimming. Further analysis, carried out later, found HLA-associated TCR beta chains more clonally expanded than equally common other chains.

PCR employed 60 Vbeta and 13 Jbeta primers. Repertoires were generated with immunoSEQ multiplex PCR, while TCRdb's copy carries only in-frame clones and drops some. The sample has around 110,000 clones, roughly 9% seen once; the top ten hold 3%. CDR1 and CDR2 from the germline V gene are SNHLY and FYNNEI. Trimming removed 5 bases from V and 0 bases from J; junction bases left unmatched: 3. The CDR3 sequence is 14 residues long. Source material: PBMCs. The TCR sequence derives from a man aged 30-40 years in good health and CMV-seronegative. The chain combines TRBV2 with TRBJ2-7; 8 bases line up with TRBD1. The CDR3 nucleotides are TGTGCCAGCAGTCGGACAGGGACCTCCTACGAGCAGTACTTC. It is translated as CASSRTGTSYEQYF.